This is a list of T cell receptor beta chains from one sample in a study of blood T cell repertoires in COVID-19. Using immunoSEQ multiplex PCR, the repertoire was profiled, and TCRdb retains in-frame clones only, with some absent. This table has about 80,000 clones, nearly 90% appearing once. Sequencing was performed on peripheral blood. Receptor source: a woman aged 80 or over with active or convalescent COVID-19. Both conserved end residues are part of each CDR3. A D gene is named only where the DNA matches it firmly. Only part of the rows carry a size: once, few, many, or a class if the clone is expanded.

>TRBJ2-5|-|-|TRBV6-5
TGTGCCAGCAGTTACTCTGCGACAAAGAAAGAGACCCAGTACTTC
CASSYSATKKETQYF
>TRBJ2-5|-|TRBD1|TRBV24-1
TGTGCCACCAGTGATTTTGGACAGGCTCAAGAGACCCAGTACTTC
CATSDFGQAQETQYF
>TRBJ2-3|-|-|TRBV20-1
TGCAGTGCTAGACGGACAGATACGCAGTATTTT
CSARRTDTQYF
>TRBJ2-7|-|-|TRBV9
TGTGCCAGCAGCGTAGGTGGGCCCGCTCGACCCCCCTACGAGCAGTACTTC
CASSVGGPARPPYEQYF
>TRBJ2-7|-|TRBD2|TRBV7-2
TGTGCCAGCAGCAGCGGACTAGCGGGACACGAGCAGTACTTC
CASSSGLAGHEQYF
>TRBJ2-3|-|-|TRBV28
TGTGCCAGCAGTAAGACAGGCTCTATTCCCTTATTTTTT
CASSKTGSIPLFF
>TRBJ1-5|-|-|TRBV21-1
TGTGCCAGCAGCAAAGGGCACCACAACAGGTCGCGGGGACAGCCCCAGCATTTT
CASSKGHHNRSRGQPQHF
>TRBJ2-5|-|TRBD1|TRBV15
TGTGCCACCAGCAGTGCCGGGACAGGGGGAGAGACCCAGTACTTC
CATSSAGTGGETQYF
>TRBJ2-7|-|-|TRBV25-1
TGTGCCAGCAGTGAACTTACAGGCGGCGAGCAGTACTTC
CASSELTGGEQYF
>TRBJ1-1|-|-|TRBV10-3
TGTGCCACGTTTCCCGGGACACTAAATGCCTTGAACACTGAAGCTTTCTTT
CATFPGTLNALNTEAFF
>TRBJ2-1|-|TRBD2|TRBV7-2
TGTGCCAGCAGGGGACTAGCGGGTAGGAATGAGCAGTTCTTC
CASRGLAGRNEQFF
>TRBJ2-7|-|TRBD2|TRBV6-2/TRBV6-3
TGTGCCAGCAGTTACGCGGGGGGCTACGAGCAGTACTTC
CASSYAGGYEQYF
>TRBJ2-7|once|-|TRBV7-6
TGTGCCAGCAGCGCGGCAGCCGGGACTGCAGGCTACGAGCAGTACTTC
CASSAAAGTAGYEQYF
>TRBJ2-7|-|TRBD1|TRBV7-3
TGTGCCAGCAGCCCTAAGACAGGGGGACACTACGAGCAGTACTTC
CASSPKTGGHYEQYF
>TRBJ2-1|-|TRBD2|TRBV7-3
TGTGCCAGCAGCCCACGGACTAGCGGAGCCTACAATGAGCAGTTCTTC
CASSPRTSGAYNEQFF
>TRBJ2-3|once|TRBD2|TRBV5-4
TGTGCCAGCAGCTTGTTCCAGCGGGGGAACACAGATACGCAGTATTTT
CASSLFQRGNTDTQYF
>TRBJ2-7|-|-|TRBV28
TGTGCGACACGAACCTCCGGCCACTACGAGCAGTACTTC
CATRTSGHYEQYF
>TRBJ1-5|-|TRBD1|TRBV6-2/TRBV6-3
TGTGCCAGCAGTTACTCGGGACAGGGATTGCAGCCCCAGCATTTT
CASSYSGQGLQPQHF
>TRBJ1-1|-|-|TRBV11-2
TGTGCCAGCAGCTTAGACAGTTGGTCTGAAGCTTTCTTT
CASSLDSWSEAFF
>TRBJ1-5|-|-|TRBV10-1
TGCGCCAGCAGTGAGGGGGGGACTCCGGAGGTTGTACCCCAGCATTTT
CASSEGGTPEVVPQHF
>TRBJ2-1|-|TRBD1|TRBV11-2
TGTGCCAGCAGCACCGGACAGGGTTCACGTTCGGTGTACTACAATGAGCAGTTCTTC
CASSTGQGSRSVYYNEQFF
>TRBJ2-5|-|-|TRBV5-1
TGCGCCAGCAGCTTGGCTCTAGCTGAGGGCGAGACCCAGTACTTC
CASSLALAEGETQYF
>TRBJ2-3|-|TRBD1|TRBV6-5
TGTGCCAGCATGGACAGGGGATCCACAGATACGCAGTATTTT
CASMDRGSTDTQYF
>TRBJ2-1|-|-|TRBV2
TGTGCCAGCAGTGAAGCCCAAGGCGGGTTTGAGCAGTTCTTC
CASSEAQGGFEQFF
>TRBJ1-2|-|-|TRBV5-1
TGCGCCAGCAGCTTTTCTAAACCAAAGGCGGGAGGCTACACCTTC
CASSFSKPKAGGYTF
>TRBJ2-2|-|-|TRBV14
TGTGCCAGCAGCCAAGAATCTAGCTTAATCGCCGGGGAGCTGTTTTTT
CASSQESSLIAGELFF
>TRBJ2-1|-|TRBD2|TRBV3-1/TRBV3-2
TGTGCCAGCAGCAGAAATAGCGGGAGGGCAGGGGGTGAGCAGTTCTTC
CASSRNSGRAGGEQFF
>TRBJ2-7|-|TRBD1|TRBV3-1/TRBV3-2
TGTGCCAGCAGCCTGCGGACAGGGATAGGCTACGAGCAGTACTTC
CASSLRTGIGYEQYF
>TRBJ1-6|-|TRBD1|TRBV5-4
TGTGCCAGCAGCTCGGACAGGGGTAATAGTTCACCCCTCCACTTT
CASSSDRGNSSPLHF
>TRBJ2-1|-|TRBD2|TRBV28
TGTGCCACCGGACTAGCGGGGACAGAAAACAATGAGCAGTTCTTC
CATGLAGTENNEQFF
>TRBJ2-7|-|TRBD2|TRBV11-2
TGTGCCAGCAGCTTAAGGGCCGGGGCTAGCGGGAGTCCCTACGAGCAGTACTTC
CASSLRAGASGSPYEQYF
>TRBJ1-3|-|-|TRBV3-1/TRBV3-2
TGTGCCAGCAGCCAAAATCCCCGCGGGCCAAACCTGGGAGGAAACACCATATATTTT
CASSQNPRGPNLGGNTIYF
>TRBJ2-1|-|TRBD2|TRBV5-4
TGTGCCAGCAGCTTGGCCGGGGGACTAGCGGGAAATGAGCAGTTCTTC
CASSLAGGLAGNEQFF
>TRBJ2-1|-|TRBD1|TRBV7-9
TGTGCCAGCAGCTCGACAGGGGGAAGGTGGGATGAGCAGTTCTTC
CASSSTGGRWDEQFF
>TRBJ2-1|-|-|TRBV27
TGTGCCAGCAGTTTCGAGGCACGCTCCTACAATGAGCAGTTCTTC
CASSFEARSYNEQFF
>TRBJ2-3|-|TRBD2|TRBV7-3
TGTGCCAGCAGTTCTCTAGCGGGAGGGGGCACAGATACGCAGTATTTT
CASSSLAGGGTDTQYF
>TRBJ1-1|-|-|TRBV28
TGTGCCAGCAGTTTAGGAGAGGGGGACCCTCGGACTGAAGCTTTCTTT
CASSLGEGDPRTEAFF
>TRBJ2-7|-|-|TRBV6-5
TGTGCCAGCAGTTACTCTCAGGACAGCTCCTACGAGCAGTACTTC
CASSYSQDSSYEQYF
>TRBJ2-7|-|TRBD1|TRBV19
TGTGCCAGTAGCCCAGGGGACAGCCTTCAGTACTTC
CASSPGDSLQYF
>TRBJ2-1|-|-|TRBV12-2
TGTGCAAGTCGCTTAGCCCCAAGAGGGGAGCCGGAGGGGAGCTCCTACAATGAGCAGTTCTTC
CASRLAPRGEPEGSSYNEQFF
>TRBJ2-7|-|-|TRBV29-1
TGCAGCGTCGAGGGGGATGAGACCTACGAGCAGTACTTC
CSVEGDETYEQYF
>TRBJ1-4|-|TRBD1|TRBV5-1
TGCGCCAGCAGCTTACCCGGGACAGGAACCGAAAAACTGTTTTTT
CASSLPGTGTEKLFF
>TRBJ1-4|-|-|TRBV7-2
TGTGCCAGCAGCGCAGGGGTTGGTGAAAAACTGTTTTTT
CASSAGVGEKLFF
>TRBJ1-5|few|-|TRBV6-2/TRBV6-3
TGTGCCAGCAGTTACGTTCCCGGGAATAGCAATCAGCCCCAGCATTTT
CASSYVPGNSNQPQHF
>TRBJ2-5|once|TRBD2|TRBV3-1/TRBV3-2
TGTGCCAGCAGCCCCAGCGGACTAGCGATTCAAGAGACCCAGTACTTC
CASSPSGLAIQETQYF
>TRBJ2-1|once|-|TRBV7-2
TGTGCCAGCAGCCCAGTAGCGGAATCCTACAATGAGCAGTTCTTC
CASSPVAESYNEQFF
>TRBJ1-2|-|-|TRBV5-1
TGCGCCAGCAGCGTGGACGGGGGGCACTATGGCTACACCTTC
CASSVDGGHYGYTF
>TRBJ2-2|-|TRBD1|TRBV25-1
TGTGCCAGCAGTGCTTGGGACAGGGCGTTAAACACCGGGGAGCTGTTTTTT
CASSAWDRALNTGELFF
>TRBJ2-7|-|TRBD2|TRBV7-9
TGTGCCAGCAGCCCGGGCGGCCTAGCGGGAGCCTACGAGCAGTACTTC
CASSPGGLAGAYEQYF
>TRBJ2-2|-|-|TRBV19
TGTGCCAGTATTTCCCTCGGGGTAGTGTCCGGGGAGCTGTTTTTT
CASISLGVVSGELFF
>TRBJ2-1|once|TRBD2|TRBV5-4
TGTGCCAGCAGCACCCAAAGCGGGAGGGCCGATGAGCAGTTCTTC
CASSTQSGRADEQFF
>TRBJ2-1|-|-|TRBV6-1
TGTGCCAGCTGTGAAGAAGCTTACAATGAGCAGTTCTTC
CASCEEAYNEQFF
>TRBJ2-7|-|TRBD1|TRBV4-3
TGCGCCAGCAGCCCGGGACAGGGGACGTACGAGCAGTACTTC
CASSPGQGTYEQYF
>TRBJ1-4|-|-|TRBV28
TGTGCCAGCCACCCGGGGGGCAGGAAGAATGAAAAACTGTTTTTT
CASHPGGRKNEKLFF
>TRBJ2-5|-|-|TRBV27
TGTGCCAGCAGTTTACGACAGTGGACGGAGACCCAGTACTTC
CASSLRQWTETQYF